Presented here are 8 T cell receptor beta chains from one specimen sequenced in a study of CD8+CD57+ T cells in acquired aplastic anemia. The use of genomic DNA as template underpinned the TCR beta VDJ and CDR3 profiling. TCRdb itself ran the reads through MiXCR, one entry per CDR3 protein. The profile shows approximately 150,000 distinct CDR3 sequences, about 70% of them singletons. Selection for sequencing was limited to patients who had shown CD8+CD57+ cell expansion by flow cytometry. The sequencing input was sorted CD4+, CD8+, or CD8+CD57+ T cells (not recorded which) from PBMCs. The receptors were sampled from a human donor with aplastic anemia.

The chain combines TRBV20-1 with TRBJ2-7; the D gene is possibly TRBD2 (6 bases). CDR3 size: 13 residues. The V gene's germline CDR1 is DFQATT and CDR2 SNEGSKA (reference sequence). Between the trimmed V and J ends, which lost 4 bases and 9 bases, there was a span of 19 bases. The CDR3 is CSATGQGDWAQYF. The CDR3 nucleotides read TGCAGTGCTACTGGACAAGGGGACTGGGCGCAGTACTTC.

The chain has TRBV25-1 and TRBJ1-3, with TRBD1 identical over 8 bases. There are 15 residues in the CDR3. In germline, CDR1 is MGHDK, CDR2 SYGVNS. V shed 1 base and J 2 bases; nucleotides not matched to a gene: 1. CDR3 sequence: CASSELQGAGNTIYF. In DNA, the CDR3 is TGTGCCAGCAGTGAATTACAGGGGGCTGGAAACACCATATATTTT.

This chain joins TRBV9 and TRBJ2-7, with 7 bases that match TRBD1. Germline V gene data show CDR1 as SGDLS and CDR2 as YYNGEE. Losses at the gene ends were 5 bases for V and 0 bases for J; bases not matched to a gene: 5. The CDR3 has 14 residues. CDR3 DNA sequence: TGTGCCAGCAGACCCCGGGACAGCTCCTACGAGCAGTACTTC. Protein: CASRPRDSSYEQYF.

The CDR3 sequence: CASSGDSGSEQYF. CDR3 coding DNA: TGTGCCAGCAGTGGCGATAGCGGGAGCGAGCAGTACTTC. The chain combines TRBV5-6 with TRBJ2-7, with 9 bases identical to TRBD2. CDR3 size: 13 residues. With V trimmed by 5 bases and J by 6 bases, 6 bases remained unmatched. Germline V gene lookup returns CDR1 SGHDT and CDR2 YYEEEE.

This clonotype has at least ten counts. V usage is TRBV2 and J usage is TRBJ1-2, with 8 bases fitting TRBD1. This CDR3 spans 12 amino acids. Per the germline V gene, CDR1 is SNHLY and CDR2 is FYNNEI. Trimming cost V 10 bases and J 4 bases; bases outside gene matches: 5. CDR3 residues: CATKTGVYGYTF. The DNA of the CDR3 is TGTGCCACAAAGACAGGGGTCTATGGCTACACCTTC.

V is TRBV5-1 and J is TRBJ2-5; 7 bases fit TRBD2. The J segment lost 5 bases and the V segment lost 4 bases, leaving 11 bases of the junction unmatched. This CDR3 comprises 15 residues. Germline CDR1 SGHRS, CDR2 YFSETQ. The CDR3 sequence: CASSPGEAGGETQYF. For the CDR3, the DNA is TGCGCCAGCAGCCCCGGGGAGGCCGGGGGGGAGACCCAGTACTTC.

This clonotype came up a few times. The chain recombines TRBV24-1 with TRBJ2-7, with 8 nucleotides matching TRBD1. Trimming took 4 bases from V and 5 from J; bases not matched to a gene: 3. This CDR3 contains 13 residues. The germline CDR1 and CDR2 sequences are KGHDR and SFDVKD. CDR3 bases: TGTGCCACCAGTGACCCGACAGGGGACGAGCAGTACTTC. This gives the protein CATSDPTGDEQYF.

The rearrangement links TRBV10-3 to TRBJ1-2, with 11 bases fitting TRBD1. The germline CDR1 and CDR2 sequences are ENHRY and SYGVKD. This CDR3 spans 15 amino acids. The J segment lost 8 bases and the V segment lost 3 bases, leaving 8 bases of the junction unmatched. The CDR3 is CAISDQDRGPSGYTF. The DNA of the CDR3 is TGTGCCATCAGTGATCAGGACAGGGGGCCGTCGGGCTACACCTTC.